One and the same sample provided the 22 T cell receptor beta chains below, sequenced in a study of T cell responses to AZD1222 COVID-19 vaccine. TCRdb's table, derived via immunoSEQ multiplex PCR, lists solely in-frame clones and lacks some. The repertoire holds over 110,000 clones, 75% to 90% seen once, with roughly 1.7% in the top ten. This specimen consisted of peripheral blood, obtained 28 days after the second AZD1222 dose. Receptor source: an adult who received the AZD1222 COVID-19 vaccine.

The V gene is TRBV7-9, the J gene TRBJ1-2; D remains ambiguous. The CDR3 totals 14 residues. Trimming cost V 5 bases and J 4 bases, with 14 bases left between them. In germline, CDR1 is SEHNR, CDR2 FQNEAQ (reference sequence). In DNA, the CDR3 is TGTGCCAGCAGCACCCCTGAGGTTGGCTATGGCTACACCTTC. Translation gives CASSTPEVGYGYTF.

This sequence joins TRBV7-8 and TRBJ2-3; D is possibly TRBD2 (6 bases). The germline V gene has CDR1 SGHVS and CDR2 FQNEAQ. This CDR3 region has 18 residues. Trimming left V 8 bases short and J 0 bases short, with 24 bases between. The CDR3 region is CASDRHRRGLASTDTQYF. CDR3 DNA: TGTGCCAGCGACCGGCACAGGAGGGGATTGGCTAGCACAGATACGCAGTATTTT.

This chain connects TRBV5-1 to TRBJ2-5; D is possibly TRBD2 (5 bases). With 4 bases removed from V and 5 bases from J, the gap between germline ends came to 18 bases. Per germline, CDR1 SGHRS and CDR2 YFSETQ. The CDR3 is 15 residues long. The CDR3 nucleotides read TGCGCCAGCAGCCATAGCCGTGGGAGAGTGGAGACCCAGTACTTC. Translated, it gives CASSHSRGRVETQYF.

The V gene is TRBV28, the J gene TRBJ2-5; weak D call: TRBD2 (7 bases). V was trimmed by 2 bases and J by 2 bases, leaving 12 bases between them. Germline assignment: CDR1 MDHEN and CDR2 SYDVKM. This CDR3 has 15 amino acids. The CDR3 is CASSLEGGGQETQYF. The CDR3 bases are TGTGCCAGCAGTTTAGAGGGAGGGGGTCAAGAGACCCAGTACTTC.

This chain uses TRBV7-8 with TRBJ1-3; D gene ambiguous. The CDR3 has 16 residues. V lost 3 bases and J lost 0, with 12 bases in between. In germline, CDR1 is SGHVS, CDR2 FQNEAQ. Here the CDR3 reads CASSFGTEGSGNTIYF. In nucleotides, the CDR3 is TGTGCCAGCAGCTTCGGAACAGAGGGCTCTGGAAACACCATATATTTT.

The chain carries TRBV19 and TRBJ1-2; D gene uncertain. The CDR3 has 18 residues. Germline V gives CDR1 LNHDA, CDR2 SQIVND (reference sequence). Trimming took 2 bases from V and 4 from J, leaving 23 bases between them. The CDR3 DNA sequence: TGTGCCAGTAGTATACCCCACAGTGGCGCTCAACTGGGCTATGGCTACACCTTC. It encodes CASSIPHSGAQLGYGYTF. Using reference TRBV19 and TRBJ1-2 for the parts outside the CDR3, the full variable domain is DGGITQSPKYLFRKEGQNVTLSCEQNLNHDAMYWYRQDPGQGLRLIYYSQIVNDFQKGDIAEGYSVSREKKESFPLTVTSAQKNPTAFYLCASSIPHSGAQLGYGYTFGSGTRLTVV.

The chain joins TRBV10-3 to TRBJ1-2, with D unclear. Trimming took off 10 bases at V and 3 bases at J, with 18 bases between the two ends. There are 14 residues in the CDR3. From germline, CDR1 is ENHRY and CDR2 SYGVKD. The chain's CDR3 is CATQAGVGDYGYTF. DNA for the CDR3: TGTGCCACACAAGCTGGGGTAGGAGACTATGGCTACACCTTC.

The chain employs TRBV27 and TRBJ1-6; unclear D gene. The CDR3 is 15 residues long. CDR1 is MNHEY and CDR2 is SMNVEV in the germline V gene (reference sequence). Trimming took off 0 bases at V and 6 bases at J, with 9 bases between the two ends. This CDR3 reads CASSLSASSNSPLHF. In DNA, the CDR3 is TGTGCCAGCAGTTTATCGGCCAGCTCTAATTCACCCCTCCACTTT.

The rearrangement joins TRBV28 to TRBJ2-7, with a tentative D call TRBD1 (6 bases). This CDR3 is 17 amino acids long. The V end lost 3 bases, the J end lost 0 bases, and 18 bases lay between the germline ends. Germline assignment: CDR1 MDHEN and CDR2 SYDVKM. Here the CDR3 reads CASSFFAAGDGSYEQYF. The CDR3 DNA reads as TGTGCCAGCAGTTTCTTCGCGGCAGGGGATGGCTCCTACGAGCAGTACTTC.

The chain couples TRBV28 to TRBJ1-3, with D uncertain. Per the germline V gene, CDR1 is MDHEN and CDR2 is SYDVKM. Deletions cut 5 bases from V and 0 bases from J, with 14 bases between. The CDR3 contains 16 residues. CDR3 protein: CASSAVGSNSGNTIYF. In DNA form, the CDR3 reads TGTGCCAGCAGTGCCGTGGGGAGCAACTCTGGAAACACCATATATTTT. The entire variable domain, with the rest obtained from reference TRBV28 and TRBJ1-3, is as follows: DVKVTQSSRYLVKRTGEKVFLECVQDMDHENMFWYRQDPGLGLRLIYFSYDVKMKEKGDIPEGYSVSREKKERFSLILESASTNQTSMYLCASSAVGSNSGNTIYFGEGSWLTVV.

The rearrangement joins TRBV9 to TRBJ1-1; D not resolved. Germline V lookup: CDR1 SGDLS, CDR2 YYNGEE. Trimming pared 2 bases from V and 1 base from J, leaving 12 bases between. The CDR3 has 15 amino acids. The CDR3 sequence: CASSVAPGPNTEAFF. The CDR3 DNA follows: TGTGCCAGCAGCGTGGCCCCAGGACCGAACACTGAAGCTTTCTTT.

The J gene is TRBJ2-7, the V gene TRBV5-1; the match to TRBD2 covers 7 bases. The CDR3 is made up of 14 amino acids. Germline trimming cut 4 bases from V and 2 bases from J; bases unmatched to any gene: 6. Germline V lookup: CDR1 SGHRS, CDR2 YFSETQ. CDR3 sequence: CASSRGDSPYEQYF. CDR3 DNA: TGCGCCAGCAGCCGGGGGGATTCTCCCTACGAGCAGTACTTC.

The rearrangement links TRBV14 to TRBJ2-1, with 9 bases aligning to TRBD1. The CDR3 consists of 16 residues. Per germline, CDR1 SGHDN and CDR2 FVKESK. The V and J ends lost 0 bases and 9 bases, in that order; junction bases with no gene match: 9. This CDR3 is CASSQDYGTGFGEQFF. CDR3 DNA: TGTGCCAGCAGCCAAGATTACGGGACAGGGTTCGGTGAGCAGTTCTTC. The full variable domain, with the rest looked up from reference TRBV14 and TRBJ2-1, is EAGVTQFPSHSVIEKGQTVTLRCDPISGHDNLYWYRRVMGKEIKFLLHFVKESKQDESGMPNNRFLAERTGGTYSTLKVQPAELEDSGVYFCASSQDYGTGFGEQFFGPGTRLTVL.

J is TRBJ2-5 and V is TRBV7-3; D ambiguous. The CDR3 sequence is 13 residues long. The V gene lost 4 bases and the J gene lost 5 bases, with 11 bases spanning the gap. In germline, CDR1 is SGHTA, CDR2 FQGTGA. CDR3 loop: CASSSTRSETQYF. CDR3 coding DNA: TGTGCCAGCAGCTCAACCAGGTCGGAGACCCAGTACTTC. Full variable domain (missing parts from reference TRBV7-3 and TRBJ2-5): GAGVSQTPSNKVTEKGKYVELRCDPISGHTALYWYRQSLGQGPEFLIYFQGTGAADDSGLPNDRFFAVRPEGSVSTLKIQRTERGDSAVYLCASSSTRSETQYFGPGTRLLVL.

The V and J genes are TRBV10-3 and TRBJ1-1; 9 nucleotides match TRBD1. The germline CDR1 and CDR2 sequences are ENHRY and SYGVKD. There are 14 residues in the CDR3. With V trimmed by 10 bases and J by 0 bases, 6 bases remained unmatched. The CDR3 bases are TGTGCCACCAGACAGGGGGTTCTGAACACTGAAGCTTTCTTT. Its translation is CATRQGVLNTEAFF.

This chain uses TRBV28 with TRBJ1-6, with 9 bases lining up with TRBD1. The V and J ends lost 6 bases and 6 bases, in that order; junction bases with no gene match: 6. CDR1 and CDR2 from the germline V gene are MDHEN and SYDVKM. This CDR3 is built from 15 residues. CDR3 DNA sequence: TGTGCCAGCAGCACCGGGACAGGGCGTAATTCACCCCTCCACTTT. Its protein product is CASSTGTGRNSPLHF.

The rearrangement uses TRBV5-1 and TRBJ1-5, with a weak D call TRBD1 (6 bases). The CDR3 covers 15 residues. V was cut by 0 bases and J by 3 bases, with 10 bases left in between. Germline V lookup: CDR1 SGHRS, CDR2 YFSETQ. The DNA of the CDR3 is TGCGCCAGCAGCTTGGACGGACAGAACAATCAGCCCCAGCATTTT. It codes for CASSLDGQNNQPQHF.

This clone is a singleton in its sample. At the DNA level, this CDR3 is encoded by other sequences in the same sample as well. The chain joins TRBV28 to TRBJ2-5; 7 bases fit TRBD2. The V gene's germline CDR1 is MDHEN and CDR2 SYDVKM. The ends lost 6 bases at V and 2 bases at J; junction bases unmatched: 3. This CDR3 contains 13 residues. Here the CDR3 reads CASSSGGQETQYF. The CDR3 DNA is TGTGCCAGCAGCTCGGGGGGTCAAGAGACCCAGTACTTC.

This clone was recorded only once. The V gene is TRBV18, the J gene TRBJ1-2; 8 bases match TRBD1. Germline CDR1 KGHSH, CDR2 LQKENI. V was clipped by 3 bases and J by 6 bases; unmatched bases: 9. The CDR3 has 15 residues. CDR3 nucleotide sequence: TGTGCCAGCTCACCGATGGCGACAGGGGAGGATGGCTACACCTTC. Protein sequence: CASSPMATGEDGYTF.

This rearrangement joins TRBV5-5 to TRBJ2-1, with a weak D call TRBD2 (6 bases). This CDR3 is 15 amino acids long. Trimming shortened V by 4 bases and J by 3 bases, and 14 bases separated the two germline ends. CDR1 is SGHKS, CDR2 YYEKEE, per germline (reference sequence). The CDR3 DNA sequence: TGTGCCAGCAGCCCCCGGCTAGCGAGCTACAATGAGCAGTTCTTC. Amino acid sequence: CASSPRLASYNEQFF.

The chain is built from TRBV5-8 and TRBJ1-4; 9 bases map to TRBD1. The junction had 9 bases not matched to a gene; V was cut back by 4 bases and J by 8 bases. Germline V CDR1 and CDR2: SGHTS, YDEGEE. This CDR3 is built from 15 residues. Here the CDR3 DNA reads TGTGCCAGCAGCCTGGGGACAGGGCATCTCGAAAAACTGTTTTTT. Its translation is CASSLGTGHLEKLFF.

The chain carries TRBV5-1 and TRBJ1-3, with D unresolved. The V end lost 0 bases, the J end lost 4 bases, and 11 bases lay between the germline ends. Germline V gene data show CDR1 as SGHRS and CDR2 as YFSETQ. The CDR3 is made up of 15 amino acids. Written as DNA, the CDR3 is TGCGCCAGCAGCTTGGAACCTGGAGGGGGAAACACCATATATTTT. Translating gives CASSLEPGGGNTIYF.